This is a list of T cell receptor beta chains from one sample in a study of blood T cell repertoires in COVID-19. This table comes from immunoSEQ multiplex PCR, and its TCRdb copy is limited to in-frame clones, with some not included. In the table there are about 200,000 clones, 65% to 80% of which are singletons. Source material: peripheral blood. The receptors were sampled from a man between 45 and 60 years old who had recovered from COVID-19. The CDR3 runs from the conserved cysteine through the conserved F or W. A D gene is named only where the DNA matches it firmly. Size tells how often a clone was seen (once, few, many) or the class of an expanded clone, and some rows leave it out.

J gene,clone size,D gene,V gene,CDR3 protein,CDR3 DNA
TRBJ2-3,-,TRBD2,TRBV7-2,CASSPWTSKDTQYF,TGTGCCAGCAGCCCATGGACTAGCAAAGATACGCAGTATTTT
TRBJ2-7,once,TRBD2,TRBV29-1,CSVMLGGRGIHEQYF,TGCAGCGTAATGCTCGGCGGGAGAGGGATCCACGAGCAGTACTTC
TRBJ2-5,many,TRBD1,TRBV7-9,CASSQQGVVRVETQYF,TGTGCCAGCAGCCAACAGGGGGTTGTTCGAGTGGAGACCCAGTACTTC
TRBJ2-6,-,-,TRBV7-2,CASSFKVSGSGANVLTF,TGTGCCAGCAGCTTCAAGGTGTCGGGGTCTGGGGCCAACGTCCTGACTTTC
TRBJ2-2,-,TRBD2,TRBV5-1,CASSLAGGSGSNTGELFF,TGCGCCAGCAGCTTGGCCGGTGGTAGCGGGAGTAACACCGGGGAGCTGTTTTTT
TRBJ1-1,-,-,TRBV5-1,CASSLVLGGNTEAFF,TGCGCCAGCAGCTTGGTTCTGGGAGGGAACACTGAAGCTTTCTTT
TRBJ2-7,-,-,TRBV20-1,CSASGGWSSYEQYF,TGCAGTGCTAGTGGCGGGTGGAGCTCCTACGAGCAGTACTTC
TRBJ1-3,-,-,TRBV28,CASSEPPAGNTIYF,TGTGCCAGCAGTGAACCCCCCGCGGGAAACACCATATATTTT
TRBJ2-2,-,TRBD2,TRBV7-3,CASSLVASGAKGGDTGELFF,TGTGCCAGCAGCTTAGTAGCTAGCGGGGCCAAGGGGGGTGACACCGGGGAGCTGTTTTTT
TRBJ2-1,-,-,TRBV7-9,CASSRSGGDYNEQFF,TGTGCCAGCAGCCGTTCTGGCGGAGACTACAATGAGCAGTTCTTC
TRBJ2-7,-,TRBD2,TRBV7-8,CASSLAGASGGYEQYF,TGTGCCAGCAGCTTAGCCGGTGCTAGCGGGGGGTACGAGCAGTACTTC
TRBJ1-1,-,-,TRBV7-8,CASSRRQEAFF,TGTGCCAGCAGCCGACGACAAGAAGCTTTCTTT
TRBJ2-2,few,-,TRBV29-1,CSVEGLFTGELFF,TGCAGCGTTGAGGGGCTATTCACCGGGGAGCTGTTTTTT
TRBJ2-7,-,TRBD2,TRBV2,CASRNKWREGGEQYF,TGTGCCAGCAGGAATAAATGGCGGGAGGGAGGCGAGCAGTACTTC
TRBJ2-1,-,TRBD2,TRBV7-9,CASSSSSGSGDEQFF,TGTGCCAGCAGCTCGTCTAGCGGGAGTGGGGATGAGCAGTTCTTC
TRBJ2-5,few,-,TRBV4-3,CASSQDMWGPGETQYF,TGCGCCAGCAGCCAAGATATGTGGGGGCCAGGGGAGACCCAGTACTTC
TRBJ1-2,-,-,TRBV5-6,CASSLAITGVYGYTF,TGTGCCAGCAGCTTGGCCATAACAGGTGTATATGGCTACACCTTC
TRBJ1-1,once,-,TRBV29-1,CSVFTGSHTEAFF,TGCAGCGTTTTTACCGGGTCACACACTGAAGCTTTCTTT
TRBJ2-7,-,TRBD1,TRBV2,CASSAGGTSYEQYF,TGTGCCAGCAGTGCAGGGGGAACTAGCTACGAGCAGTACTTC
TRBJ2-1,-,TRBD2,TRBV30,CAWSDWASGNNEQFF,TGTGCCTGGAGCGATTGGGCTAGCGGAAACAATGAGCAGTTCTTC
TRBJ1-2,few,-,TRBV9,CASSVAGYGYTF,TGTGCCAGCAGCGTAGCAGGCTATGGCTACACCTTC
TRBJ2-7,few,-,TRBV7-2,CASSNTGNYEQYF,TGTGCCAGCAGCAATACAGGGAACTACGAGCAGTACTTC
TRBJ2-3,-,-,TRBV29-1,CSVDFRTSSSSTDTQYF,TGCAGCGTTGACTTCAGGACATCCTCTTCTAGCACAGATACGCAGTATTTT
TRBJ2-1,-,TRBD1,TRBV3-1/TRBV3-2,CASSPNTGARGYNEQFF,TGTGCCAGCAGCCCGAATACAGGGGCCCGTGGCTACAATGAGCAGTTCTTC
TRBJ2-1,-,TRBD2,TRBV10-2,CASSRQGLAVSYNEQFF,TGCGCCAGCAGTCGACAGGGACTAGCGGTGTCATACAATGAGCAGTTCTTC
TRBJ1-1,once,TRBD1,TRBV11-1,CASSLGQQNTEAFF,TGTGCCAGCAGCTTGGGACAGCAGAACACTGAAGCTTTCTTT
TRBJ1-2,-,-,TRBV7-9,CASSIPDPDRSYGYTF,TGTGCCAGCAGCATCCCGGACCCGGACAGATCCTATGGCTACACCTTC
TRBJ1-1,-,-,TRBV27,CASSTDSPRRTEAFF,TGTGCCAGCAGTACGGACAGCCCCCGTCGGACTGAAGCTTTCTTT
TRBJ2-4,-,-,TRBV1,CTSSQVPELLPEQLIKNIQYF,TGCACCAGCAGCCAAGTTCCGGAGCTATTACCTGAGCAACTCATCAAAAACATTCAGTACTTC
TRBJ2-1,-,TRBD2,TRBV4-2,CASSHVGTSGSSYNEQFF,TGTGCCAGCAGCCATGTCGGGACTAGCGGGAGCTCCTACAATGAGCAGTTCTTC
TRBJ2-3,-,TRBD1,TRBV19,CASRTGQGGTDTQYF,TGTGCCAGTAGAACCGGACAGGGTGGCACAGATACGCAGTATTTT
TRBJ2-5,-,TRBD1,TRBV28,CASSPLDRKEQETQYF,TGTGCCAGCAGCCCACTGGACAGGAAGGAACAAGAGACCCAGTACTTC
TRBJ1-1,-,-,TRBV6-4,CASSETGSTEAFF,TGTGCCAGCAGTGAAACAGGGTCCACCGAAGCTTTCTTT
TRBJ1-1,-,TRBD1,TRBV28,CGSETGQGLNTEAFF,TGTGGGTCGGAAACGGGACAGGGGCTGAACACTGAAGCTTTCTTT
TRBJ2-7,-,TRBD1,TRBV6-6,CASRPTGVYEQYF,TGTGCCAGCAGACCCACAGGGGTCTACGAGCAGTACTTC
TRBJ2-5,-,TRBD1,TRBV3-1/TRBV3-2,CASSQVFSTGHQETQYF,TGTGCCAGCAGCCAAGTTTTCTCGACAGGGCACCAAGAGACCCAGTACTTC
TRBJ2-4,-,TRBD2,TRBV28,CASGSGGIAKNIQYF,TGTGCTTCGGGTAGCGGGGGAATAGCCAAAAACATTCAGTACTTC
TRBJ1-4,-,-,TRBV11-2,CASSLHRRTNEKLFF,TGTGCCAGCAGCCTCCACAGGAGAACTAATGAAAAACTGTTTTTT
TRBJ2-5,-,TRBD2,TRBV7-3,CASSSNLAGGQETQYF,TGTGCCAGCAGCTCCAACCTAGCGGGGGGGCAAGAGACCCAGTACTTC
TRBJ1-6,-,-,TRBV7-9,CASSFSQGYSPLHF,TGTGCCAGCAGCTTCAGTCAGGGTTATTCACCCCTCCACTTT
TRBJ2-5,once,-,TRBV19,CASNSGGGQETQYF,TGTGCCAGTAATTCCGGGGGTGGACAAGAGACCCAGTACTTC
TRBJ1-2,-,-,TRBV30,CAWREGPSNYGYTF,TGTGCCTGGAGGGAGGGACCGTCTAACTATGGCTACACCTTC
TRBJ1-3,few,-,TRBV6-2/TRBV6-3,CASSNDRKSSGNTIYF,TGTGCCAGCAGCAACGACAGGAAAAGCTCTGGAAACACCATATATTTT
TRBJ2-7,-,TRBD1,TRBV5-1,CASSSGQGSSYEQYF,TGCGCCAGCAGCTCGGGACAGGGATCCTCCTACGAGCAGTACTTC
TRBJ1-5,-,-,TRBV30,CAWSVTANQPQHF,TGTGCCTGGAGTGTTACTGCGAATCAGCCCCAGCATTTT
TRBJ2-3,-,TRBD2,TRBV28,CASSLSGTSGSDTQYF,TGTGCCAGCAGTCTCTCCGGGACTAGCGGGTCAGATACGCAGTATTTT
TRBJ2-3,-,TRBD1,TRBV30,CAWDPGQGSSNTQYF,TGTGCCTGGGACCCGGGACAGGGATCTAGTAATACGCAGTATTTT
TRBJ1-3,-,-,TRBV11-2,CASTVGTSNFGNTIYF,TGTGCCAGCACCGTCGGGACAAGTAACTTTGGAAACACCATATATTTT
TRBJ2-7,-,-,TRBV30,CAWSPQGVVEQYF,TGTGCCTGGAGTCCTCAGGGTGTAGTCGAGCAGTACTTC
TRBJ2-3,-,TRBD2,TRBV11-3,CASSSGLAATDTQYF,TGTGCCAGCAGCTCGGGACTAGCGGCCACAGATACGCAGTATTTT
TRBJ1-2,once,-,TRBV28,CASSLSTYGYTF,TGTGCCAGCAGTTTGAGTACCTATGGCTACACCTTC
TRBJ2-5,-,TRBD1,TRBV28,CASNASGTGGETQYF,TGTGCCAGCAACGCCTCCGGGACAGGGGGGGAGACCCAGTACTTC
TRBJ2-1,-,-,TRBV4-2,CASSSRSYNEQFF,TGTGCCAGCAGCAGCCGCTCCTACAATGAGCAGTTCTTC
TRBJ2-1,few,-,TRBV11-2,CASGGTSYNEQFF,TGTGCCAGCGGGGGGACGTCCTACAATGAGCAGTTCTTC
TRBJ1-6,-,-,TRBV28,CASSREAYNSPLHF,TGTGCCAGCAGCAGGGAAGCCTATAATTCACCCCTCCACTTT
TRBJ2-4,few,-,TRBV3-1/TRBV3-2,CASSQGEDTVQYF,TGTGCCAGCAGCCAAGGGGAGGATACCGTTCAGTACTTC
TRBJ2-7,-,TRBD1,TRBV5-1,CASSDGTGSSYEQYF,TGCGCCAGCAGCGACGGGACAGGGAGCTCCTACGAGCAGTACTTC